This T cell receptor beta chain was observed in a study of T cells in localized non-small cell lung cancer. Profiling relied on immunoSEQ multiplex PCR, and the TCRdb table lists in-frame clones only, not all of them. The sample holds about 79,000 clones; approximately 84% are singletons and the top ten take about 13%. V lost 2 bases and J 10 bases, leaving 21 bases between the germline ends. CDR1 and CDR2 from the germline V gene are ENHRY and SYGVKD. The CDR3 length is 17 residues. The receptor was isolated from an older female donor with stage I lung adenocarcinoma. The sample here was peripheral blood, taken before any cancer treatment. V gene TRBV10-3 combines with J gene TRBJ1-6; TRBD1 is a possible D gene (5 bases). The CDR3 coding sequence is TGTGCCATCAGTGAGGGGTCTAGGGCAGGGCCATTCTCACCCCTCCACTTT. This sequence encodes CAISEGSRAGPFSPLHF.